The 8 T cell receptor beta chains reported below all come from one sample, sequenced in a study of blood T cell repertoires in COVID-19. Libraries were prepared by immunoSEQ multiplex PCR; TCRdb keeps only in-frame clonotypes and omits some of them. The data show around 220,000 clones, with 65% to 90% seen just once and roughly 4.9% held by the top ten. Sequenced material: peripheral blood. All receptors come from a human donor in a cohort sampled during active COVID-19.

About this clone: Other DNA sequences in this sample translate to the same CDR3. This chain connects TRBV28 to TRBJ1-5; 8 nucleotides align to TRBD1. Germline values: CDR1 MDHEN, CDR2 SYDVKM. V lost 10 bases and J lost 0; bases outside the gene matches: 11. The CDR3 spans 16 residues. CDR3 bases: TGTGCCAACTCTCCTGGACAGGGCTATAGCAATCAGCCCCAGCATTTT. Amino acid sequence: CANSPGQGYSNQPQHF.

Only a few counts were recorded for this clone. The CDR3 coding sequence is TGCGCCAGCGGCCGAAGTCGGTCTAGCGGGAGTTACGAGCAGTACTTC. Amino acids: CASGRSRSSGSYEQYF. The genes are TRBV4-1 and TRBJ2-7; TRBD2 aligns across 10 bases. V shed 8 bases and J 4 bases; nucleotides not matched to a gene: 14. Germline V gene sequence: CDR1 MGHRA, CDR2 YSYEKL. The CDR3 is 16 amino acids.

The chain is built from TRBV6-2 or TRBV6-3 and TRBJ2-1; TRBD2 matches at 11 bases. There are 16 residues in the CDR3. CDR1 is MNHEY, CDR2 SVGEGT, per germline. V lost 6 bases, J lost 1 base, and 5 bases stayed unmatched. DNA of the CDR3: TGTGCCAGCAGCCCTAGCGGGAGGATATCCTACAATGAGCAGTTCTTC. Amino acid sequence: CASSPSGRISYNEQFF.

The V gene is TRBV6-5, the J gene TRBJ2-1, with D unclear. With 7 bases removed from V and 1 base from J, the gap between germline ends came to 14 bases. This CDR3 is built from 15 residues. Germline values: CDR1 MNHEY, CDR2 SVGAGI. CDR3 residues: CASKRSPLSYNEQFF. CDR3 nucleotide sequence: TGTGCCAGCAAGCGAAGCCCCCTGTCCTACAATGAGCAGTTCTTC.

V gene TRBV28 combines with J gene TRBJ2-7, with 9 bases aligning to TRBD2. The CDR3 covers 15 residues. CDR1 MDHEN and CDR2 SYDVKM come from the germline V gene. V trimming: 7 bases; J trimming: 0 bases; junction bases outside the gene matches: 7. The CDR3 sequence: CASTPSGTFSYEQYF. The CDR3 DNA reads TGTGCCAGCACCCCTAGCGGGACCTTCTCCTACGAGCAGTACTTC.

V gene TRBV4-3 combines with J gene TRBJ2-7; 9 bases map to TRBD1. Germline V gene lookup returns CDR1 LGHNA and CDR2 YSLEER. After removal of 4 bases from V and 4 bases from J, the junction contained 8 bases not matched to a gene. The CDR3 has 15 residues. The CDR3 spells CASSRLTGGEYEQYF. The CDR3 nucleotides are TGCGCCAGCAGCCGGTTGACAGGGGGAGAATACGAGCAGTACTTC.

The rearrangement joins TRBV19 to TRBJ1-2, with TRBD1 matching 11 bases. This CDR3 has 16 amino acids. In germline, CDR1 is LNHDA, CDR2 SQIVND (reference sequence). Trimming cost V 7 bases and J 4 bases; bases outside gene matches: 11. The CDR3 protein is CASTRTGGLSSYGYTF. The CDR3 DNA is TGTGCCAGTACTAGGACAGGGGGCCTCTCCTCCTATGGCTACACCTTC. Full variable domain (outside the CDR3, taken from reference TRBV19 and TRBJ1-2): DGGITQSPKYLFRKEGQNVTLSCEQNLNHDAMYWYRQDPGQGLRLIYYSQIVNDFQKGDIAEGYSVSREKKESFPLTVTSAQKNPTAFYLCASTRTGGLSSYGYTFGSGTRLTVV.

The chain couples TRBV7-2 to TRBJ2-1; 11 bases are shared with TRBD2. The CDR3 is 16 amino acids. J was trimmed by 4 bases and V by 0 bases; bases with no gene match: 2. Germline CDR1 SGHTA, CDR2 FQGNSA. The CDR3 DNA reads as TGTGCCAGCAGCTTAGCTGGACTAGCGGGTTACAATGAGCAGTTCTTC. This encodes CASSLAGLAGYNEQFF.